This T cell receptor (beta chain) was identified during a study of OX40 agonist ivuxolimab in advanced cancers. With regard to the full study: The costimulatory receptor OX40 (CD134) was targeted by ivuxolimab, a fully human IgG2 agonistic monoclonal antibody. Intravenous ivuxolimab was administered to patients every 2 weeks at six dose levels: 0.01, 0.1, 0.3, 1.5, 3 and 10 mg/kg. Of the approximately 50 dose-escalation patients, hepatocellular carcinoma was present in approximately 20, melanoma in approximately 15, renal cell carcinoma in 9 and head and neck cancer in 9. In the dose-escalation cohort, 75% to 90% of patients were male, and the mean age was around 65 years with a range of about 20 to 79. Prior anti-PD-1, anti-PD-L1 or anti-CTLA-4 therapy was permitted, and approximately 40% of dose-escalation patients had received checkpoint inhibitors. Partial responses occurred in three dose-escalation patients: two with cutaneous melanoma and one with hepatocellular carcinoma. The purpose of peripheral TCRbeta sequencing was to test whether ivuxolimab changed TCR sequence diversity and led to clonal T-cell expansion. The paper covers the monotherapy dose-escalation part of the phase I ivuxolimab trial, which included N of about 50 patients.

Genomic DNA was extracted from sorted cells for sequencing of the TCRbeta CDR3 region. TCRbeta CDR3 regions were sequenced using the immunoSEQ Assay. As stored in TCRdb, this immuneACCESS dataset retains in-frame rearrangements with V and J assigned. A fraction of the clones does not appear; measured against another copy, unresolved V genes explain less than half of the discrepancy, and the remainder lacks a known reason. This sample comprises about 45,000 clones, under 95% of them detected only once. The ten largest clones take up around 19% of the sample. The trial excluded patients who had a history of autoimmune disease or who were on systemic immunosuppression. Peripheral blood for TCR sequencing was collected from all dose cohorts at baseline, on cycle 4 day 1, and on cycle 7 day 1. The samples were drawn from a first-in-human, open-label, multicenter phase I dose-escalation trial of ivuxolimab. Adults with locally advanced or metastatic melanoma, renal cell carcinoma, hepatocellular carcinoma or head and neck squamous cell carcinoma were enrolled in the trial. Before TCR sequencing, CD4+ T cells and CD8+ T cells from peripheral blood were sorted into separate populations.

Beyond this particular receptor, the publication reports: At doses from 0.1 to 3.0 mg/kg, clonal expansion was seen in both CD4+ and CD8+ blood T cells between baseline and week 6. In the 0.1-3.0 mg/kg groups, partial responders had among the lowest normalized peripheral clonal expansion, particularly in CD8+ T cells. The antigen specificity of the peripheral T cells that underwent clonal expansion was not determined. After ivuxolimab, CD8+ T cells had more expanded clones than CD4+ T cells on average. Low levels of normalized T-cell clonal expansion were also shown by some nonresponding patients.

CDR1 and CDR2, per the germline V gene, are MNHEY and SVGAGI. The CDR3 runs 16 amino acids, cysteine and phenylalanine included. Left in the record is the CDR3 DNA by itself, 48 bases read in frame from the first base. Trimming removed 0 bases from V and 6 bases from J, leaving 14 bases between the germline ends. This clone showed up just a few times. There is no known antigen for this receptor. Per-nucleotide qualities are absent, and no much larger clonotype sits a single base away. Specimen: CD4+ or CD8+ T cells sorted from blood, collected in a trial of the OX40 agonist ivuxolimab. The sequence was collected from an adult with an advanced solid tumor such as melanoma, head and neck, liver or kidney cancer. This sequence uses TRBV6-5 and TRBJ2-2, with no reliable assignment of the D segment. CDR3 loop: CASSYSDQFSAGELFF. Here is the DNA: TGTGCCAGCAGTTACTCGGATCAGTTTTCGGCCGGGGAGCTGTTTTTT.